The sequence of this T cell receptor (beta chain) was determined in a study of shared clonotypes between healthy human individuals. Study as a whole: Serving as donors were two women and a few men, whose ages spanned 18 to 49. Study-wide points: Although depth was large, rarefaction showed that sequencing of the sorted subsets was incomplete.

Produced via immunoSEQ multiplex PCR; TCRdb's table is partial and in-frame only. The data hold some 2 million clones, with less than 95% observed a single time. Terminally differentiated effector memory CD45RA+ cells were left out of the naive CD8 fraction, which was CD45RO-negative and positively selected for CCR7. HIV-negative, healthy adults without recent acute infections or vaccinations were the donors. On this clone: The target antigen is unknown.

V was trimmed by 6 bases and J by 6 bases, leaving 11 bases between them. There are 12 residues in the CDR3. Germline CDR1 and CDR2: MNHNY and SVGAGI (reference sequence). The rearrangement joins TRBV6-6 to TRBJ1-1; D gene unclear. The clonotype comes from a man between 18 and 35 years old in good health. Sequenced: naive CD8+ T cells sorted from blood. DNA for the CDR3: TGTGCCAGCAGCTATAACCTGGCTGAAGCTTTCTTT. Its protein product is CASSYNLAEAFF.